The T cell receptor beta chain described here comes from a study of cytomegalovirus exposure and HLA in healthy donors. Germline-derived CDR1 and CDR2 are SGHRS and YFSETQ. The CDR3 totals 15 residues. Trimming removed 0 bases at V and 8 bases at J, with 17 bases between. Worth noting for this clone: Its antigen is still unknown.

The PCR employed 60 Vbeta primers together with 13 Jbeta primers. Per the original data handling: A follow-up analysis tallied about 88 million unique TCR beta chains, some 9.9 million shared. Assay: immunoSEQ multiplex PCR; the TCRdb copy retains only in-frame clones and omits some. From that table come the V and J calls and clone size; the DNA was used to work out D and trimming. The sample carries around 130,000 clones, 75% to 90% recorded once. General study results and limits: The study had only CMV serostatus as immune exposure information.

The sequence was collected from a man aged 35-49 years in good health and CMV-seronegative. Sequencing was done on a sample of PBMCs. The chain has TRBV5-1 and TRBJ1-1; D perhaps matches TRBD1 (6 bases). CDR3 DNA: TGCGCCAGCAGCTTGGCCGGTAACAGGGCACCGGAAGCTTTCTTT. It specifies CASSLAGNRAPEAFF.